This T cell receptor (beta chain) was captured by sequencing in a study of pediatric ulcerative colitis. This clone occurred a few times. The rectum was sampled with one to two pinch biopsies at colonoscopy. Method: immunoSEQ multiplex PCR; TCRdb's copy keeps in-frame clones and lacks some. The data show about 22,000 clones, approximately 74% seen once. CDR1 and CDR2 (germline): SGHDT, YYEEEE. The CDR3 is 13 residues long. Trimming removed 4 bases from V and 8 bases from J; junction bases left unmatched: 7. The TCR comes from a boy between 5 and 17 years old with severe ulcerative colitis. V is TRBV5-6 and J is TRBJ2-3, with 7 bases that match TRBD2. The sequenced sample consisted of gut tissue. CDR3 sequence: CASSAGLAATQYF. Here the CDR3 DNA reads TGTGCCAGCAGCGCGGGGCTAGCGGCTACGCAGTATTTT.